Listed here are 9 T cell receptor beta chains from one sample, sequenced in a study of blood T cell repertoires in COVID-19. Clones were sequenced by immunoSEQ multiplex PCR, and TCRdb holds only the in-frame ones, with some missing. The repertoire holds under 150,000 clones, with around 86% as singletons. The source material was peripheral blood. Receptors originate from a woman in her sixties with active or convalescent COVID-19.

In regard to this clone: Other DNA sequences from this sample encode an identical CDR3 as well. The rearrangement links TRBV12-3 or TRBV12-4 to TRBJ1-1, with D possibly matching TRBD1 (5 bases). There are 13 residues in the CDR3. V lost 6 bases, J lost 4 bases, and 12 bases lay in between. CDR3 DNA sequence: TGTGCCAGCAGCTCTACGGGGGGCACTGAAGCTTTCTTT. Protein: CASSSTGGTEAFF.

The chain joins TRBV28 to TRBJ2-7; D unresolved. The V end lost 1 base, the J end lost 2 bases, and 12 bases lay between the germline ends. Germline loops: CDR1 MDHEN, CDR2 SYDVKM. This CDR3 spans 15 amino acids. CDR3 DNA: TGTGCCAGCAGTTTATCACTCACTAACCCCTACGAGCAGTACTTC. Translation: CASSLSLTNPYEQYF.

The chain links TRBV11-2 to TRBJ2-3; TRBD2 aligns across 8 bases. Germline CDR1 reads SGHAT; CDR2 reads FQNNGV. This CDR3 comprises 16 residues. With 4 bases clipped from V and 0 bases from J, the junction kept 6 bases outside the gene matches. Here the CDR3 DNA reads TGTGCCAGCAGCTCTGGGGCTAGCGGGAGCACAGATACGCAGTATTTT. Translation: CASSSGASGSTDTQYF.

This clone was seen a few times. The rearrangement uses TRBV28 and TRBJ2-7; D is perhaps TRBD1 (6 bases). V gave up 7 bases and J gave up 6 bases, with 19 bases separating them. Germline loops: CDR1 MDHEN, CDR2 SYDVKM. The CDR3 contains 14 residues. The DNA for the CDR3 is TGTGCCAGCAAGACCGGGACGCCAGGGGCCGAGCAGTACTTC. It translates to CASKTGTPGAEQYF.

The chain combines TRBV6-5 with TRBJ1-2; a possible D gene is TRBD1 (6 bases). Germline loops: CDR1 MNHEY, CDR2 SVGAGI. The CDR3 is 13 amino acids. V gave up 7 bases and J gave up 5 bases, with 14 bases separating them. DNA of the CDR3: TGTGCCAGCAAGGGGAGGGGGAAATATGGCTACACCTTC. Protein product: CASKGRGKYGYTF.

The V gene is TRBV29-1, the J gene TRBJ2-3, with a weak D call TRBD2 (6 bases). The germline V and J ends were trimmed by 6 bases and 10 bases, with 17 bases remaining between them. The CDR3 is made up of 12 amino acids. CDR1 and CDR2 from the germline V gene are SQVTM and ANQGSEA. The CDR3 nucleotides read TGCAGCGTCGGGACTTCGTTATCGGCGCAGTATTTT. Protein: CSVGTSLSAQYF.

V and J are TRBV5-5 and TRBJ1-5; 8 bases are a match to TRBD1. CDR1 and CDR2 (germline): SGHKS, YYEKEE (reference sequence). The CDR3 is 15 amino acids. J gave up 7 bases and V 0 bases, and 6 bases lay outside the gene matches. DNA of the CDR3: TGTGCCAGCAGCTTGGGGACAGGGATGGGACAGCCCCAGCATTTT. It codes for CASSLGTGMGQPQHF.

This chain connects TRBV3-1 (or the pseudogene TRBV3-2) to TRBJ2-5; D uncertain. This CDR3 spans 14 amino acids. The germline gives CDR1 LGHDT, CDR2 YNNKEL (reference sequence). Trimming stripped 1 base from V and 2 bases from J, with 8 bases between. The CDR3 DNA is TGTGCCAGCAGCCAAGCGGCGGTACAAGAGACCCAGTACTTC. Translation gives CASSQAAVQETQYF.

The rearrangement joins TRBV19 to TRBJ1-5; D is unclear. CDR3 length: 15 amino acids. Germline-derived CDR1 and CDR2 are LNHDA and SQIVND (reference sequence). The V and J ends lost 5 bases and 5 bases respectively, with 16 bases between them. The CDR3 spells CASSSPIDWDQPQHF. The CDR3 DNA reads TGTGCCAGTAGTTCACCGATCGACTGGGATCAGCCCCAGCATTTT.